This entry describes one TCR beta chain. Its antigen target is currently unknown. No much larger clonotype is one base removed from it; base qualities were not supplied. These data belong to a study of patients and donors after allogeneic stem cell transplantation (dated by TCRdb to the early 2020s). The CDR3 holds 15 amino acids from the cysteine to the phenylalanine. Left in the record is the CDR3 DNA by itself, 45 bases read in frame from the first base. V is trimmed back by 5 bases and J by 0 bases, and the junction contains 6 bases that no gene match accounts for. The germline V gene (reference sequence) sets CDR1 to MNHEY and CDR2 to SMNVEV. To prepare the library, RT-PCR was applied. Sequencer: NextSeq 550. In TCRdb, the public reads were trimmed at Q25 with fastp and aligned with MiXCR, with productive beta chains retained. CDR3 protein duplicates are merged, each entry listing the most common genes and DNA. The sample has about a million distinct CDR3 sequences on record, over 15% of them singletons. 5% to 6.5% of the sample goes to the ten largest clones.

The chain links TRBV27 with TRBJ2-7; TRBD1 aligns with 8 central bases. The specimen was blood, either unsorted or a sorted T cell fraction (not recorded which). This TCR derives from a human donor who was either an allogeneic HSCT recipient or a stem cell or donor lymphocyte infusion donor (not recorded which). It is not recorded whose cells these are; they may come from a transplant donor. The DNA is TGTGCCAGCAGTGGACAGGGTTCCAGCTCCTACGAGCAGTACTTC. It is translated as CASSGQGSSSYEQYF.